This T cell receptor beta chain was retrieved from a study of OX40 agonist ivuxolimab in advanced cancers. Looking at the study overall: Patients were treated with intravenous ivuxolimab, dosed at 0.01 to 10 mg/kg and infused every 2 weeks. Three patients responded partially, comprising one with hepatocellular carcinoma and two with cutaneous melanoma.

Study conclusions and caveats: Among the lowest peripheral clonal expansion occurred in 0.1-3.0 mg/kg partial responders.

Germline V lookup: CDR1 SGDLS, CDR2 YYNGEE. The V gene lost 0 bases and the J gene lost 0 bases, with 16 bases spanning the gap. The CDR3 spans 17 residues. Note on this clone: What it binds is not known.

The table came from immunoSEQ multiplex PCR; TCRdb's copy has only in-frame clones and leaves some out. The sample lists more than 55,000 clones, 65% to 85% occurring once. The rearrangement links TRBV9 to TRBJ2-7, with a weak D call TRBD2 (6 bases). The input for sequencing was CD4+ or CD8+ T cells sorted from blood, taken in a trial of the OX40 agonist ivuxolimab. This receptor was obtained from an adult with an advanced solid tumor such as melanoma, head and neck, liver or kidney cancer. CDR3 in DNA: TGTGCCAGCAGCGTAGCCGCCGTCGCGGGGAACTCCTACGAGCAGTACTTC. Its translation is CASSVAAVAGNSYEQYF.